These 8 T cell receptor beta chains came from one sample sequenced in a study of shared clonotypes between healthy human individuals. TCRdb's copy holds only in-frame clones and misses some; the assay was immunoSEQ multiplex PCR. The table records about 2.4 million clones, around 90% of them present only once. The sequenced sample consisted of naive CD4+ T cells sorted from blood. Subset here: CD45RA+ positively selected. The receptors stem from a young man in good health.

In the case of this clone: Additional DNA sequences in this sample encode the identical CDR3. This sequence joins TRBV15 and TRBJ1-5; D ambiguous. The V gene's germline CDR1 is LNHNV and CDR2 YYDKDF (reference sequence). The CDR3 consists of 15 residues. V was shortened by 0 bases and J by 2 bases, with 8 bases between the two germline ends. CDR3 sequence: CATSRDRQGNQPQHF. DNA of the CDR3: TGTGCCACCAGCAGAGATCGGCAGGGCAATCAGCCCCAGCATTTT.

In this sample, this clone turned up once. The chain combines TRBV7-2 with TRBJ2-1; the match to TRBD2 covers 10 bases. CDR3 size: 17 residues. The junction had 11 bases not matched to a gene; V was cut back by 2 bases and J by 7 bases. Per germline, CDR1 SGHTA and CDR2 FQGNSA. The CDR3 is CASSLRSAGGAWNEQFF. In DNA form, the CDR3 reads TGTGCCAGCAGCTTACGATCAGCGGGAGGGGCGTGGAATGAGCAGTTCTTC.

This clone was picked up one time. The CDR3 sequence: CAWSKGGRMRETQYF. The CDR3 bases are TGTGCCTGGAGTAAAGGGGGCCGTATGCGGGAGACCCAGTACTTC. V and J are TRBV30 and TRBJ2-5; TRBD1 matches 7 bases. V lost 2 bases and J lost 5; bases outside the gene matches: 11. Germline CDR1 is GTSNPN and CDR2 is SVGIG (reference sequence). This CDR3 has 15 residues.

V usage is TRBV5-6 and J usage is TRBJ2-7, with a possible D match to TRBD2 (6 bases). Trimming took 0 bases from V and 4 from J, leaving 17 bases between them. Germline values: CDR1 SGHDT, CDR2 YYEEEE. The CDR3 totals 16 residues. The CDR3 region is CASSLGLGGVSYEQYF. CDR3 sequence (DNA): TGTGCCAGCAGCTTGGGATTGGGCGGGGTATCTTACGAGCAGTACTTC.

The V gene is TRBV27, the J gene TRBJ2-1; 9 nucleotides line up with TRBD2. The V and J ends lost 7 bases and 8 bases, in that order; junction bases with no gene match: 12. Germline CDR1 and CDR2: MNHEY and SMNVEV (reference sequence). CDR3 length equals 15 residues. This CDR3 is CASTLAGTGRDEQFF. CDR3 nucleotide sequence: TGTGCCAGCACCCTAGCGGGAACGGGTAGGGATGAGCAGTTCTTC.

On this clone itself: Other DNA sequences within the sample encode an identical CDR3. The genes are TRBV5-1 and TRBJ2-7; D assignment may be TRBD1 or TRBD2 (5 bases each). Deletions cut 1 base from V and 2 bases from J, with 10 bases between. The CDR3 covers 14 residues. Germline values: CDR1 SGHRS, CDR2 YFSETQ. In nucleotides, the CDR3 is TGCGCCAGCAGCTTGACAGGAGGTCCCTACGAGCAGTACTTC. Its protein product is CASSLTGGPYEQYF. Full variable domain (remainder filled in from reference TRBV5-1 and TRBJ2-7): KAGVTQTPRYLIKTRGQQVTLSCSPISGHRSVSWYQQTPGQGLQFLFEYFSETQRNKGNFPGRFSGRQFSNSRSEMNVSTLELGDSALYLCASSLTGGPYEQYFGPGTRLTVT.

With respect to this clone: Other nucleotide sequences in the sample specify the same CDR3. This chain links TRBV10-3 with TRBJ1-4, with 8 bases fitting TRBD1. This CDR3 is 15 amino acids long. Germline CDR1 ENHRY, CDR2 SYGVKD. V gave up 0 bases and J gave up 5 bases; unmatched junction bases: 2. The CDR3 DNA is TGTGCCATCAGTGAGTCGACAGGGGCCAATGAAAAACTGTTTTTT. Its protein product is CAISESTGANEKLFF.

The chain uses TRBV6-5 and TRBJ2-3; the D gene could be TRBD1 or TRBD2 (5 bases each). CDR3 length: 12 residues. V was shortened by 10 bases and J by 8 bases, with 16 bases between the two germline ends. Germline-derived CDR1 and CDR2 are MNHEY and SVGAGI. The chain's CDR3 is CAIGTPQGTQYF. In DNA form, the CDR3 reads TGTGCCATCGGGACCCCCCAGGGTACGCAGTATTTT.